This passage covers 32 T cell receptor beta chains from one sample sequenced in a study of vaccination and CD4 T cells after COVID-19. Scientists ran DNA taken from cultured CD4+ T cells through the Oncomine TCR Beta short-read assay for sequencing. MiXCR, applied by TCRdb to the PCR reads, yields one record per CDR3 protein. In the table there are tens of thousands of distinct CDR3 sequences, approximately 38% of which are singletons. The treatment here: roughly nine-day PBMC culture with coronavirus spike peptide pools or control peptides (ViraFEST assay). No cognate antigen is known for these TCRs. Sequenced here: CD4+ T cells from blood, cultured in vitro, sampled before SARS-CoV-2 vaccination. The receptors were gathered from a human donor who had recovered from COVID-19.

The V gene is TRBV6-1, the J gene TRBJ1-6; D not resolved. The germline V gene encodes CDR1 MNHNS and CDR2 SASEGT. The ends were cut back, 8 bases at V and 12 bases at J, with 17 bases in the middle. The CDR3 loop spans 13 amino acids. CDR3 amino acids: CASGKGGEGPLHF. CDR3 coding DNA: TGTGCCAGCGGGAAGGGCGGGGAAGGACCCCTCCACTTT.

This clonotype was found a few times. CDR3 sequence reads: CASSHQGISNQPQHF. DNA of the CDR3: TGTGCCAGCAGTCACCAGGGCATAAGCAATCAGCCCCAGCATTTT. This chain connects TRBV6-2 or TRBV6-3 to TRBJ1-5, with TRBD1 as a possible D gene (5 bases). This CDR3 is built from 15 residues. V was shortened by 5 bases and J by 1 base, with 12 bases between the two germline ends. Per the germline V gene, CDR1 is MNHEY and CDR2 is SVGEGT.

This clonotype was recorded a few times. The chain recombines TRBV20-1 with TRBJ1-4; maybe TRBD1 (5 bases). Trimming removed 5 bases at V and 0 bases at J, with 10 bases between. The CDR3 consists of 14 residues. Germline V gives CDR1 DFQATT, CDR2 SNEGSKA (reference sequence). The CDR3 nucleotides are TGCAGTGCTCGGCGACAGACAACTAATGAAAAACTGTTTTTT. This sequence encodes CSARRQTTNEKLFF.

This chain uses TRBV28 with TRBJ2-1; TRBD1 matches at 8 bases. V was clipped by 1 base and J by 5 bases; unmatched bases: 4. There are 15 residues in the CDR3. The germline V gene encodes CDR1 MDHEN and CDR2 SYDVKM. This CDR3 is CASSLSGQVDNEQFF. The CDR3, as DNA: TGTGCCAGCAGTTTATCGGGACAGGTCGACAATGAGCAGTTCTTC.

The CDR3: CASSSPLVSGYTF. The CDR3 coding sequence is TGTGCCAGCAGTTCCCCCCTGGTCTCTGGCTACACCTTC. The rearrangement joins TRBV28 to TRBJ1-2; no reliable D call. Trimming shortened V by 4 bases and J by 7 bases, and 13 bases separated the two germline ends. The CDR3 is 13 amino acids. The germline gives CDR1 MDHEN, CDR2 SYDVKM.

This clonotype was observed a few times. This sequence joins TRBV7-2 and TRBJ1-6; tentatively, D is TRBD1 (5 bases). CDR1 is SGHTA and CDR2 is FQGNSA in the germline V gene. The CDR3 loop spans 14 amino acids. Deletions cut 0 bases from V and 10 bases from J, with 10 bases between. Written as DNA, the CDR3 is TGTGCCAGCAGCTTAGCGGGACCAGGGTCACCCCTCCACTTT. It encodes CASSLAGPGSPLHF. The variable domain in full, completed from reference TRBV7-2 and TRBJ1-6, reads GAGVSQSPSNKVTEKGKDVELRCDPISGHTALYWYRQSLGQGLEFLIYFQGNSAPDKSGLPSDRFSAERTGGSVSTLTIQRTQQEDSAVYLCASSLAGPGSPLHFGNGTRLTVT.

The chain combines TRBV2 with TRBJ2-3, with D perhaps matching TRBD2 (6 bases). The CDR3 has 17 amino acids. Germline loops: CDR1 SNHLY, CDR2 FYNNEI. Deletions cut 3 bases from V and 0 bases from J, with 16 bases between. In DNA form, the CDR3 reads TGTGCCAGCAGTGACCAAGGACGGACTACTAGCACAGATACGCAGTATTTT. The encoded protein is CASSDQGRTTSTDTQYF.

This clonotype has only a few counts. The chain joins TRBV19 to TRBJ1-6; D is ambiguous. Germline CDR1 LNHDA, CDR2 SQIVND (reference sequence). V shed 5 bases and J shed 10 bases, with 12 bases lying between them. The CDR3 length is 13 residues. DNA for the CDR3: TGTGCCAGTAGTGAATGGTTCGCCTCACCCCTCCACTTT. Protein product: CASSEWFASPLHF.

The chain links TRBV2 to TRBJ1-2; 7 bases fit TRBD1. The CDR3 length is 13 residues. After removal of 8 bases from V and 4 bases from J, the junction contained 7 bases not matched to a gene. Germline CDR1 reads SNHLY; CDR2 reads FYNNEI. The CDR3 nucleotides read TGTGCCAGCCCCCCGGGACAGAGCTATGGCTACACCTTC. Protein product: CASPPGQSYGYTF. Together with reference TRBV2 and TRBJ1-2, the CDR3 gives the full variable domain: EPEVTQTPSHQVTQMGQEVILRCVPISNHLYFYWYRQILGQKVEFLVSFYNNEISEKSEIFDDQFSVERPDGSNFTLKIRSTKLEDSAMYFCASPPGQSYGYTFGSGTRLTVV.

The CDR3 DNA reads as TGTGCCAGCAGTGCCCGGACAGGGATGAACACTGAAGCTTTCTTT. Its translation is CASSARTGMNTEAFF. The rearrangement uses TRBV6-1 and TRBJ1-1; 8 nucleotides match TRBD1. Germline V gives CDR1 MNHNS, CDR2 SASEGT. J was trimmed by 0 bases and V by 4 bases; bases with no gene match: 4. CDR3 size: 15 residues.

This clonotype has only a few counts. CDR3 DNA: TGCAGTGCTAGCCCTCCCCCCGGGACTAGCGGGAATTCCTACAATGAGCAGTTCTTC. Amino acid sequence: CSASPPPGTSGNSYNEQFF. The genes are TRBV20-1 and TRBJ2-1; 13 nucleotides align to TRBD2. The germline V gene has CDR1 DFQATT and CDR2 SNEGSKA (reference sequence). With 3 bases clipped from V and 1 base from J, the junction kept 12 bases outside the gene matches. The CDR3 spans 19 residues.

The CDR3, as DNA: TGTGCCAGCAGCTCGCAGGTCACCTCCGGGACAGGGTCCTACAATGAGCAGTTCTTC. Amino acids: CASSSQVTSGTGSYNEQFF. The rearrangement joins TRBV7-2 to TRBJ2-1; 9 bases line up with TRBD1. Germline V lookup: CDR1 SGHTA, CDR2 FQGNSA. Unmatched junction bases numbered 14, after V lost 4 bases and J lost 1 base. The CDR3 extends over 19 amino acids.

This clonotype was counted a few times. CDR3 sequence: CASSYSGHTEAFF. In DNA form, the CDR3 reads TGTGCCAGCAGTTATTCAGGGCACACTGAAGCTTTCTTT. This chain joins TRBV6-5 and TRBJ1-1, with D perhaps matching TRBD1 (5 bases). Germline V lookup: CDR1 MNHEY, CDR2 SVGAGI. Trimming left V 3 bases short and J 3 bases short, with 8 bases between. The CDR3 extends over 13 amino acids.

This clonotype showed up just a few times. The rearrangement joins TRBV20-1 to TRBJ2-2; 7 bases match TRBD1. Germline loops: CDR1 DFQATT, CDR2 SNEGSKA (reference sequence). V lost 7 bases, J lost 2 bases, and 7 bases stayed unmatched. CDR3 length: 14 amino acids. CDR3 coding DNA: TGCAGTGGCAGGAGAGGGGGCAACACCGGGGAGCTGTTTTTT. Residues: CSGRRGGNTGELFF.

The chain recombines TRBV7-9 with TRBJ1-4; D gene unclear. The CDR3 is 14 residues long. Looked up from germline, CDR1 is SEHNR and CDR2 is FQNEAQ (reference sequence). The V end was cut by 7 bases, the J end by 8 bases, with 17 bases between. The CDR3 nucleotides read TGTGCCAGCACCAGTACGGGGATTGGGGAAAAACTGTTTTTT. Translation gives CASTSTGIGEKLFF. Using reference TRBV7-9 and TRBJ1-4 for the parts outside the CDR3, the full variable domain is DTGVSQNPRHKITKRGQNVTFRCDPISEHNRLYWYRQTLGQGPEFLTYFQNEAQLEKSRLLSDRFSAERPKGSFSTLEIQRTEQGDSAMYLCASTSTGIGEKLFFGSGTQLSVL.

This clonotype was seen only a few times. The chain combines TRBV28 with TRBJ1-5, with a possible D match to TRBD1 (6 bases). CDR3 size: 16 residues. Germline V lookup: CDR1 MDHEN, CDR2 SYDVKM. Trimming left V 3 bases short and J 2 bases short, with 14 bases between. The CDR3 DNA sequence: TGTGCCAGCAGTTTCCGCGGGGGCATAGGCAATCAGCCCCAGCATTTT. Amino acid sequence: CASSFRGGIGNQPQHF.

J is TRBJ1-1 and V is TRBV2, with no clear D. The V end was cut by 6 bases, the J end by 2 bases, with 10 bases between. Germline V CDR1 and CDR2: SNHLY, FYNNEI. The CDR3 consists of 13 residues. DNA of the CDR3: TGTGCCAGCAGGGAACGGGTAAACACTGAAGCTTTCTTT. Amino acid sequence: CASRERVNTEAFF.

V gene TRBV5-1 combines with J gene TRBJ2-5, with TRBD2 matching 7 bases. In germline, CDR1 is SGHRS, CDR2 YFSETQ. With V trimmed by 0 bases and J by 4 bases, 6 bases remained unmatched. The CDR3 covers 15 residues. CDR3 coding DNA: TGCGCCAGCAGCTTGGGGGACTACCTACGAGAGACCCAGTACTTC. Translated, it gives CASSLGDYLRETQYF. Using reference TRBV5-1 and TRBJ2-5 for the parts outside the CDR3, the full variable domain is KAGVTQTPRYLIKTRGQQVTLSCSPISGHRSVSWYQQTPGQGLQFLFEYFSETQRNKGNFPGRFSGRQFSNSRSEMNVSTLELGDSALYLCASSLGDYLRETQYFGPGTRLLVL.

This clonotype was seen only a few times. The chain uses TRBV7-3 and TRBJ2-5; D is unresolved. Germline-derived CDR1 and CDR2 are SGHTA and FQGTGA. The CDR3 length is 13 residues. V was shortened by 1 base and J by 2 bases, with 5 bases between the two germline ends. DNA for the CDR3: TGTGCCAGCAGCTTAAGTGGGCAAGAGACCCAGTACTTC. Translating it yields CASSLSGQETQYF. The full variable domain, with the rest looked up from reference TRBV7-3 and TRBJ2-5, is GAGVSQTPSNKVTEKGKYVELRCDPISGHTALYWYRQSLGQGPEFLIYFQGTGAADDSGLPNDRFFAVRPEGSVSTLKIQRTERGDSAVYLCASSLSGQETQYFGPGTRLLVL.

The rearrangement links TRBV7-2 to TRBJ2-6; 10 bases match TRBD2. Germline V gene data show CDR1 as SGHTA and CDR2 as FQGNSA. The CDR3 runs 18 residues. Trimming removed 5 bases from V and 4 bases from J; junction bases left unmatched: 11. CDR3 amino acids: CASSQTSGISGGANVLTF. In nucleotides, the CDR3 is TGTGCCAGCAGCCAAACTAGCGGGATCTCGGGGGGGGCCAACGTCCTGACTTTC. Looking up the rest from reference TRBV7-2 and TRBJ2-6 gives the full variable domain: GAGVSQSPSNKVTEKGKDVELRCDPISGHTALYWYRQSLGQGLEFLIYFQGNSAPDKSGLPSDRFSAERTGGSVSTLTIQRTQQEDSAVYLCASSQTSGISGGANVLTFGAGSRLTVL.

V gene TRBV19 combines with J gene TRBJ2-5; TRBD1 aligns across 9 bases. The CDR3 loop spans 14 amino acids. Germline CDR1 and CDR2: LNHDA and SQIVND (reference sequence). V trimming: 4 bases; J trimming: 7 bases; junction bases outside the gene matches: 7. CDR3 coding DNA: TGTGCCAGTAGTACCACAGGGGGCGCCGGGACCCAGTACTTC. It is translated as CASSTTGGAGTQYF.

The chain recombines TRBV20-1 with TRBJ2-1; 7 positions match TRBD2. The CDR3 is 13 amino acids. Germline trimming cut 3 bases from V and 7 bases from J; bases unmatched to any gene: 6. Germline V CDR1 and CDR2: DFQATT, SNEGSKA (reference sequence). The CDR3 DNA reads TGCAGTGCTAGGGGGCTAGCGGAAAATGAGCAGTTCTTC. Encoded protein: CSARGLAENEQFF.

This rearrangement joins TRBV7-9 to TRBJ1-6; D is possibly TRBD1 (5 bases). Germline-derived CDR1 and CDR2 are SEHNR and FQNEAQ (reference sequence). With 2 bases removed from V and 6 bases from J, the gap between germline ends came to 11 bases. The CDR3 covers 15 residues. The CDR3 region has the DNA TGTGCCAGCAGCTTACTCGGCAGGGTTAATTCACCCCTCCACTTT. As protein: CASSLLGRVNSPLHF. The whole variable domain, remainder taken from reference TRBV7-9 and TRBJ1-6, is DTGVSQNPRHKITKRGQNVTFRCDPISEHNRLYWYRQTLGQGPEFLTYFQNEAQLEKSRLLSDRFSAERPKGSFSTLEIQRTEQGDSAMYLCASSLLGRVNSPLHFGNGTRLTVT.

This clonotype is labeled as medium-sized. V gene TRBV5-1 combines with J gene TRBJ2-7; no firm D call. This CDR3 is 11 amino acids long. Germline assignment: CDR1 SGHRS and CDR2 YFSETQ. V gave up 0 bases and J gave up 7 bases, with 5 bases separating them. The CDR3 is CASSLEAEQYF. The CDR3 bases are TGCGCCAGCAGCTTGGAGGCAGAGCAGTACTTC. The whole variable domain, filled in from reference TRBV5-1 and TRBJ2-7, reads KAGVTQTPRYLIKTRGQQVTLSCSPISGHRSVSWYQQTPGQGLQFLFEYFSETQRNKGNFPGRFSGRQFSNSRSEMNVSTLELGDSALYLCASSLEAEQYFGPGTRLTVT.

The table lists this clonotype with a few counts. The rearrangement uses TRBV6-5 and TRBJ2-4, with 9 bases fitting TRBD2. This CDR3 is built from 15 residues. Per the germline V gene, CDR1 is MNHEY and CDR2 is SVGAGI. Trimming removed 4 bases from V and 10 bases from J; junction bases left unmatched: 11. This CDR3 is CASSSLAGGERIQYF. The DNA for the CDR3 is TGTGCCAGCAGTTCCCTGGCGGGAGGGGAAAGGATTCAGTACTTC.

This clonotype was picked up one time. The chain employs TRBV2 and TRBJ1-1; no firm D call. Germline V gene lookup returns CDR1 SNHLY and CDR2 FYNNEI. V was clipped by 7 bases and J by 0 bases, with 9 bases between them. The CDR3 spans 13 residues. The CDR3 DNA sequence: TGTGCCAGCACCTCAGCCATGAACACTGAAGCTTTCTTT. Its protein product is CASTSAMNTEAFF.

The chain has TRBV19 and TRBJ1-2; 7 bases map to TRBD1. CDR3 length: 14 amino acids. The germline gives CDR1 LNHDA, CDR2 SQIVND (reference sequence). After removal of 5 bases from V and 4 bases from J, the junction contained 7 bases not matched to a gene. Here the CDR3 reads CASSAQGNVYGYTF. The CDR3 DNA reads TGTGCCAGTAGTGCACAGGGGAATGTCTATGGCTACACCTTC.

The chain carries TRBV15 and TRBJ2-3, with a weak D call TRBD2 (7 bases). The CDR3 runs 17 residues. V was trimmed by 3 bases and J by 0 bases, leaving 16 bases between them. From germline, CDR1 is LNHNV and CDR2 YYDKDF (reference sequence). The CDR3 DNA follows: TGTGCCACCAGCAGGGGGGGGGGACATCTTAGCACAGATACGCAGTATTTT. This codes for CATSRGGGHLSTDTQYF.

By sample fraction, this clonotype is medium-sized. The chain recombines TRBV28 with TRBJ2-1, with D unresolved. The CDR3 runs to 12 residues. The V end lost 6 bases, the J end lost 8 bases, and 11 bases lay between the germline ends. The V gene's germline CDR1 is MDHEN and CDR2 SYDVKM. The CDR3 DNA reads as TGTGCCAGCAGCTTAGAGATTCATGAGCAGTTCTTC. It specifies CASSLEIHEQFF.

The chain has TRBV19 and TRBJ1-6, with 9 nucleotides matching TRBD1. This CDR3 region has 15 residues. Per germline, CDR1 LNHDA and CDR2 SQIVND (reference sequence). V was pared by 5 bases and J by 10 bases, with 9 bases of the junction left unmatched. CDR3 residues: CASSPGQGPRSPLHF. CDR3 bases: TGTGCCAGTAGTCCAGGACAGGGGCCAAGGTCACCCCTCCACTTT.

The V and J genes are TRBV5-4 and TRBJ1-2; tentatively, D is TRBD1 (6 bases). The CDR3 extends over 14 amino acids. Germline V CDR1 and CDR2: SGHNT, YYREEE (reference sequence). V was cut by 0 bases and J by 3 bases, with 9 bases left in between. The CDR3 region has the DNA TGTGCCAGCAGCTTGGGGGGGGCGGACTATGGCTACACCTTC. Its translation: CASSLGGADYGYTF.

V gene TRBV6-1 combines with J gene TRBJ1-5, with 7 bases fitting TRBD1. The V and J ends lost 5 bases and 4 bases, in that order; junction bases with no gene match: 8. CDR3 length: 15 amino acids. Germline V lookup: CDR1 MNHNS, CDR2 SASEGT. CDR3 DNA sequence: TGTGCCAGCAGTCGGGGGACAGTGGGAAATCAGCCCCAGCATTTT. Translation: CASSRGTVGNQPQHF.